One and the same sample provided the 24 T cell receptor beta chains below, sequenced in a study of OX40 agonist ivuxolimab in advanced cancers. Data came from immunoSEQ multiplex PCR; TCRdb stores just in-frame clones and leaves some out. The sample contains 55,000 to 90,000 clones, roughly 88% of which appear only once. The starting material was CD4+ or CD8+ T cells sorted from blood, obtained in a trial of the OX40 agonist ivuxolimab. These receptors were obtained from an adult with an advanced solid tumor such as melanoma, head and neck, liver or kidney cancer.

This chain links TRBV9 with TRBJ1-6; no reliable D call. Trimming pared 0 bases from V and 8 bases from J, leaving 9 bases between. Germline CDR1 SGDLS, CDR2 YYNGEE. The CDR3 contains 14 residues. The CDR3 coding sequence is TGTGCCAGCAGCGTAGATCCGACGGATTCACCCCTCCACTTT. It encodes CASSVDPTDSPLHF.

J is TRBJ1-2 and V is TRBV4-1; 11 bases are shared with TRBD1. Unmatched junction bases numbered 3, after V lost 3 bases and J lost 6 bases. Germline loops: CDR1 MGHRA, CDR2 YSYEKL. The CDR3 sequence is 14 residues long. CDR3 bases: TGCGCCAGCAGCCACCCGGGACAGGGGGATGGCTACACCTTC. As protein: CASSHPGQGDGYTF.

This chain links TRBV28 with TRBJ1-2; 7 nucleotides match TRBD1. J gave up 2 bases and V 5 bases, and 11 bases lay outside the gene matches. From germline, CDR1 is MDHEN and CDR2 SYDVKM. This CDR3 comprises 16 residues. CDR3 coding DNA: TGTGCCAGCAGTCAACCTAGAGGGGGCCGGAACTATGGCTACACCTTC. Protein: CASSQPRGGRNYGYTF.

This chain uses TRBV19 with TRBJ2-5; 7 bases are a match to TRBD2. Trimming took 5 bases from V and 6 from J; bases not matched to a gene: 15. This CDR3 region has 16 residues. Germline V gene sequence: CDR1 LNHDA, CDR2 SQIVND (reference sequence). The CDR3: CASSSLAAGAQQTQYF. In nucleotides, the CDR3 is TGTGCCAGTAGTTCGTTGGCGGCGGGAGCCCAGCAGACCCAGTACTTC.

This clone rates as medium-sized (0.01 to 0.1%). CDR3 nucleotide sequence: TGTGCCAGCAGTGAAGCGGAGGATACTGGAAACACCATATATTTT. This translates into CASSEAEDTGNTIYF. The chain combines TRBV6-1 with TRBJ1-3, with D unclear. CDR3 length: 15 residues. Germline-derived CDR1 and CDR2 are MNHNS and SASEGT. Trimming cost V 0 bases and J 2 bases, with 8 bases left between them.

The J gene is TRBJ2-3, the V gene TRBV7-2, with a tentative D call TRBD2 (7 bases). CDR1 is SGHTA, CDR2 FQGNSA, per germline. The CDR3 is made up of 14 amino acids. With 0 bases removed from V and 6 bases from J, the gap between germline ends came to 10 bases. The CDR3 loop is CASSLAGGLDTQYF. CDR3 in DNA: TGTGCCAGCAGCTTAGCGGGGGGGCTGGATACGCAGTATTTT.

Here the CDR3 DNA reads TGTGCCAGCAGCCAAGATCCGGCGAGCGGGGCCTACAATGAGCAGTTCTTC. Residues: CASSQDPASGAYNEQFF. The chain carries TRBV14 and TRBJ2-1; 7 bases line up with TRBD2. The germline V gene has CDR1 SGHDN and CDR2 FVKESK. This CDR3 is 17 amino acids long. Trimming at V came to 0 bases and at J to 2 bases, leaving 7 bases not matched to a gene.

This chain connects TRBV2 to TRBJ2-5; 8 bases are shared with TRBD1. The CDR3 contains 14 residues. The germline V gene has CDR1 SNHLY and CDR2 FYNNEI. V shed 7 bases and J 5 bases; nucleotides not matched to a gene: 9. The CDR3 protein is CASNGQGRFETQYF. In DNA form, the CDR3 reads TGTGCCAGCAATGGACAGGGTAGATTCGAGACCCAGTACTTC.

This clone is a singleton in its sample. The gene calls are TRBV6-1 and TRBJ2-7, with 9 nucleotides matching TRBD2. The germline CDR1 and CDR2 sequences are MNHNS and SASEGT. The CDR3 has 14 residues. After removal of 6 bases from V and 0 bases from J, the junction contained 3 bases not matched to a gene. The CDR3 here is CASSQRGASYEQYF. The DNA of the CDR3 is TGTGCCAGCAGCCAGCGGGGGGCCTCCTACGAGCAGTACTTC.

The rearrangement joins TRBV19 to TRBJ2-1; perhaps D is TRBD1 or TRBD2 (5 bases each). Germline CDR1 and CDR2: LNHDA and SQIVND (reference sequence). Between the trimmed V and J ends, which lost 6 bases and 5 bases, there was a span of 17 bases. The CDR3 consists of 15 residues. The CDR3 DNA reads TGTGCCAGTAGCTATAAGAGGGGACCCAACAATGAGCAGTTCTTC. As protein: CASSYKRGPNNEQFF.

CDR3 loop: CASSPNRNYGYTF. The CDR3 DNA reads TGTGCCAGTAGTCCGAACCGTAACTATGGCTACACCTTC. The V and J genes are TRBV19 and TRBJ1-2; D not resolved. V shed 5 bases and J shed 1 base, with 8 bases lying between them. Germline V gene data show CDR1 as LNHDA and CDR2 as SQIVND (reference sequence). The CDR3 contains 13 residues. Full variable domain (outside the CDR3, taken from reference TRBV19 and TRBJ1-2): DGGITQSPKYLFRKEGQNVTLSCEQNLNHDAMYWYRQDPGQGLRLIYYSQIVNDFQKGDIAEGYSVSREKKESFPLTVTSAQKNPTAFYLCASSPNRNYGYTFGSGTRLTVV.

The rearrangement uses TRBV18 and TRBJ2-7, with 9 bases aligning to TRBD2. J gave up 1 base and V 2 bases, and 0 bases lay outside the gene matches. The CDR3 totals 14 residues. In germline, CDR1 is KGHSH, CDR2 LQKENI. The CDR3 nucleotides read TGTGCCAGCTCACCAAGCGGGAGGTCCTACGAGCAGTACTTC. Protein product: CASSPSGRSYEQYF.

The chain combines TRBV19 with TRBJ1-1; D might be TRBD1 (5 bases). The CDR3 consists of 14 residues. The germline V and J ends were trimmed by 2 bases and 4 bases, with 11 bases remaining between them. Germline-derived CDR1 and CDR2 are LNHDA and SQIVND (reference sequence). The CDR3 reads CASSISRGGTEAFF. The CDR3 nucleotides are TGTGCCAGTAGTATATCCCGGGGGGGCACTGAAGCTTTCTTT. Drawing the rest from reference TRBV19 and TRBJ1-1, the complete variable domain is DGGITQSPKYLFRKEGQNVTLSCEQNLNHDAMYWYRQDPGQGLRLIYYSQIVNDFQKGDIAEGYSVSREKKESFPLTVTSAQKNPTAFYLCASSISRGGTEAFFGQGTRLTVV.

This clone was found once. The chain has TRBV7-2 and TRBJ2-7; TRBD2 matches at 7 bases. The germline CDR1 and CDR2 sequences are SGHTA and FQGNSA. Trimming at V came to 2 bases and at J to 12 bases, leaving 13 bases not matched to a gene. The CDR3 is 14 amino acids. DNA for the CDR3: TGTGCCAGCAGCTTACTTTCCTTAGCGGGTCCCCCGTACTTC. As protein: CASSLLSLAGPPYF.

The chain joins TRBV4-3 to TRBJ1-3; D is ambiguous. From germline, CDR1 is LGHNA and CDR2 YSLEER. The CDR3 runs 17 residues. V dropped 1 base and J dropped 0 bases, with 13 bases sitting between them. CDR3 region: CASSQGVSGSSGNTIYF. CDR3 bases: TGCGCCAGCAGCCAAGGAGTCTCGGGGAGCTCTGGAAACACCATATATTTT.

The chain is built from TRBV7-8 and TRBJ2-7, with TRBD1 identical over 9 bases. The V gene end was trimmed by 1 base and the J gene end by 3 bases; junction bases not matched to a gene: 4. The CDR3 runs 15 residues. Looked up from germline, CDR1 is SGHVS and CDR2 is FQNEAQ. The CDR3 DNA reads TGTGCCAGCAGCTTAGGGGGGACAGGGAACTACGAGCAGTACTTC. Encoded protein: CASSLGGTGNYEQYF.

This sequence joins TRBV15 and TRBJ1-1; TRBD1 matches 10 bases. The V gene end was trimmed by 5 bases and the J gene end by 1 base; junction bases not matched to a gene: 4. CDR1 is LNHNV, CDR2 YYDKDF, per germline (reference sequence). The CDR3 length is 15 residues. In nucleotides, the CDR3 is TGTGCCACCAGCCACCGGACAGGGGGGAACACTGAAGCTTTCTTT. This encodes CATSHRTGGNTEAFF.

The V and J genes are TRBV4-1 and TRBJ2-3; 13 nucleotides match TRBD2. Per the germline V gene, CDR1 is MGHRA and CDR2 is YSYEKL. V was clipped by 4 bases and J by 5 bases; unmatched bases: 6. CDR3 size: 16 residues. CDR3 sequence reads: CASSRTSGGAEDTQYF. CDR3 sequence (DNA): TGCGCCAGCAGCCGCACTAGCGGGGGGGCAGAAGATACGCAGTATTTT.

The J gene is TRBJ1-2, the V gene TRBV7-2, with 11 nucleotides matching TRBD1. V lost 0 bases, J lost 8 bases, and 8 bases stayed unmatched. Germline V gene data show CDR1 as SGHTA and CDR2 as FQGNSA. This CDR3 is 16 amino acids long. The CDR3 nucleotides are TGTGCCAGCAGCTTAGCACTCGTGGGACAGGGGGAAGGCTACACCTTC. Its protein product is CASSLALVGQGEGYTF.

The chain uses TRBV7-3 and TRBJ1-5; unclear D gene. Germline V CDR1 and CDR2: SGHTA, FQGTGA. Deletions cut 7 bases from V and 9 bases from J, with 19 bases between. The CDR3 loop spans 14 amino acids. In nucleotides, the CDR3 is TGTGCCAGCATGCTAAACCGGGATCTGGGGCCCCAGCATTTT. It codes for CASMLNRDLGPQHF.

Here the CDR3 DNA reads TGTGCCAGCAGTGGGGGCCACAGGGGATTCTATGGCTACACCTTC. This sequence encodes CASSGGHRGFYGYTF. The J gene is TRBJ1-2, the V gene TRBV6-1, with 7 bases that match TRBD1. Germline-derived CDR1 and CDR2 are MNHNS and SASEGT. V lost 4 bases, J lost 4 bases, and 9 bases stayed unmatched. The CDR3 consists of 15 residues.

V and J are TRBV11-2 and TRBJ1-5; 12 bases line up with TRBD1. With V trimmed by 4 bases and J by 7 bases, 5 bases remained unmatched. The length of the CDR3 is 15 residues. Germline CDR1 is SGHAT and CDR2 is FQNNGV. This CDR3 is CASSSGQGAGQPQHF. The CDR3 coding sequence is TGTGCCAGCAGCTCGGGACAGGGGGCAGGGCAGCCCCAGCATTTT.

DNA of the CDR3: TGTGCCAGCAGGAAGACAGGGGGTGACTATGGCTACACCTTC. It translates to CASRKTGGDYGYTF. The chain has TRBV5-4 and TRBJ1-2; 9 nucleotides agree with TRBD1. This CDR3 comprises 14 residues. The V gene end was trimmed by 5 bases and the J gene end by 3 bases; junction bases not matched to a gene: 5. Germline lookup yields CDR1 SGHNT and CDR2 YYREEE (reference sequence).

This chain connects TRBV7-2 to TRBJ2-3; unclear D gene. Deletions cut 5 bases from V and 14 bases from J, with 11 bases between. Germline CDR1 is SGHTA and CDR2 is FQGNSA. This CDR3 has 10 residues. The CDR3 region is CASSTSRLYF. The CDR3 region has the DNA TGTGCCAGCAGCACCTCTCGCCTGTATTTT.